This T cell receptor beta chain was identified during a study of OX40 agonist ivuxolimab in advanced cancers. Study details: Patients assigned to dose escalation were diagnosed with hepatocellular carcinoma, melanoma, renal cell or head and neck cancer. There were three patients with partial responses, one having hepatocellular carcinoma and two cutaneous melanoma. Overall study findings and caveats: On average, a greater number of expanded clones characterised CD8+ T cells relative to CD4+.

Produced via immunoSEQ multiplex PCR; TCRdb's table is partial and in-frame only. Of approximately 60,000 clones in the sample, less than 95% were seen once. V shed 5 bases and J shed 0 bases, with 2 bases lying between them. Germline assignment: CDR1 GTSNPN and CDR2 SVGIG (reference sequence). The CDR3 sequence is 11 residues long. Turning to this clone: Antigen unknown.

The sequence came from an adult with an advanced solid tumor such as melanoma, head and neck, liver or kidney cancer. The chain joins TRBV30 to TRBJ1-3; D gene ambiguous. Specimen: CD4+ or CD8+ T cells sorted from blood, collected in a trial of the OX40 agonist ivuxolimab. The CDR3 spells CAWVSGNTIYF. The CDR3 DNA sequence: TGTGCCTGGGTCTCTGGAAACACCATATATTTT.